The T cell receptor (beta chain) under discussion was sequenced for a study of shared clonotypes between healthy human individuals. Germline lookup yields CDR1 SGHNT and CDR2 YYREEE (reference sequence). Trimming pared 3 bases from V and 8 bases from J, leaving 17 bases between. The CDR3 has 14 residues. Whole-study results and caveats: Among non-shared clonotypes, generation probabilities were lower than among those shared by all four donors.

This clone was seen only a few times. Its antigen is not known. Sequencing was performed with immunoSEQ multiplex PCR; in TCRdb, only in-frame clones are kept and a portion is missing. This sample yields over a million clones, of which roughly 75% are seen a single time; about 1.5% belongs to the top ten. V is TRBV5-4 and J is TRBJ1-1; a weak D match, TRBD1 (6 bases). Sequenced input: memory CD4+ T cells sorted from blood. Sample subset: CD45RA-negative fraction. This TCR was recovered from a man in his late teens or twenties in good health. The CDR3 is CASSSPGRGGEAFF. As DNA, the CDR3 is TGTGCCAGCAGCTCACCCGGTCGGGGGGGCGAAGCTTTCTTT. Full variable domain (outside the CDR3, taken from reference TRBV5-4 and TRBJ1-1): ETGVTQSPTHLIKTRGQQVTLRCSSQSGHNTVSWYQQALGQGPQFIFQYYREEENGRGNFPPRFSGLQFPNYSSELNVNALELDDSALYLCASSSPGRGGEAFFGQGTRLTVV.